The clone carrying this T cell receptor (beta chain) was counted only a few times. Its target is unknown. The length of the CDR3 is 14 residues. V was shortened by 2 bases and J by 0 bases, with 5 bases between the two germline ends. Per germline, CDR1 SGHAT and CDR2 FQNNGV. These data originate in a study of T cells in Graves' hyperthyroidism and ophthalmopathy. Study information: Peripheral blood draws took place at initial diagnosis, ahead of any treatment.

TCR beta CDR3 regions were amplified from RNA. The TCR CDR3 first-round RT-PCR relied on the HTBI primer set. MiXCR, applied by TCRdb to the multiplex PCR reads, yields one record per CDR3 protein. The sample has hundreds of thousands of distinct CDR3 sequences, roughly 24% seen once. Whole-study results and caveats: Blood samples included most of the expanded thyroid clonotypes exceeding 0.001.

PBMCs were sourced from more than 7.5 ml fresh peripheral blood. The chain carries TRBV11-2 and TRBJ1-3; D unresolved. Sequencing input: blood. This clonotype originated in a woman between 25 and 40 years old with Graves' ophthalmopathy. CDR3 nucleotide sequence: TGTGCCAGCAGCTTATGGGACTCTGGAAACACCATATATTTT. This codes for CASSLWDSGNTIYF. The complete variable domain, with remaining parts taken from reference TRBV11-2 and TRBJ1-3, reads EAGVAQSPRYKIIEKRQSVAFWCNPISGHATLYWYQQILGQGPKLLIQFQNNGVVDDSQLPKDRFSAERLKGVDSTLKIQPAKLEDSAVYLCASSLWDSGNTIYFGEGSWLTVV.